The T cell receptor (beta chain) described here comes from a study of blood T cell repertoires in COVID-19. The wider study: The cDNA or gDNA used as material had been derived from T cells, B-cell-depleted T cells, or PBMCs.

The CDR3 is made up of 14 amino acids. Per germline, CDR1 ENHRY and CDR2 SYGVKD. V shed 3 bases and J 1 base; nucleotides not matched to a gene: 2. Participant age was roughly 18 to 95 years, and participants resided in about 25 US areas. Participants' reported clinical history set cohort assignment. In Cohort 3, a recovered donor had either two negative PCRs, clearance, or symptom resolution. The method was immunoSEQ multiplex PCR; TCRdb's version includes in-frame clones alone and lacks a portion of them. The profile shows about 140,000 clones, about 75% of them singletons. The TCR comes from a woman between 45 and 65 years old who had recovered from COVID-19. The sequenced sample was PBMCs or T cells enriched from blood (not recorded which). The V and J genes are TRBV10-3 and TRBJ2-5, with TRBD1 matching over 7 bases. CDR3 protein: CAISEGGSQETQYF. CDR3 coding DNA: TGTGCCATCAGTGAAGGGGGCTCCCAAGAGACCCAGTACTTC.